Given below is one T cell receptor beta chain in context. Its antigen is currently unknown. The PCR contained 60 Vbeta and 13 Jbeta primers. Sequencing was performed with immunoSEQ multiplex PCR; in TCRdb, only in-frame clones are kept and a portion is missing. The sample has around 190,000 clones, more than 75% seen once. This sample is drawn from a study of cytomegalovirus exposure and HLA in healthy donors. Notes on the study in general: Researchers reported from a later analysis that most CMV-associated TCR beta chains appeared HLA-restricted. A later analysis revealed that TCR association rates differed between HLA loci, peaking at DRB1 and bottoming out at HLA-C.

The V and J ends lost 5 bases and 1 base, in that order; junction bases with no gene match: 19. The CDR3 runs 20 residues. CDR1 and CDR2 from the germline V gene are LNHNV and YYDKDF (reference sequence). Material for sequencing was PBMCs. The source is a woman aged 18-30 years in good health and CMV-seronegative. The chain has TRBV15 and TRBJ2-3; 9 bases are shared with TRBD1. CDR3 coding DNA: TGTGCCACCAGCCCTAATCCGGGACAGGGAGATACCTCCGGCACAGATACGCAGTATTTT. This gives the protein CATSPNPGQGDTSGTDTQYF.